The clone carrying this T cell receptor beta chain has a handful of counts. Antigen specificity is unknown. The data derive from a study of beta chain features in type 1 diabetes. Study overall: Comparable age, gender and cell yields were observed in patients relative to healthy donors.

The germline V gene encodes CDR1 SGHRS and CDR2 YFSETQ. The CDR3 spans 16 residues. Study-level results: Insertions were fewer and deletions more numerous at VDJ junctions in type 1 diabetes patients.

The authors reverse transcribed all of the isolated RNA, so sequencing captured expressed TCRB transcripts. Data came from immunoSEQ multiplex PCR; TCRdb stores just in-frame clones and leaves some out. The sample consists of a few hundred thousand clones, 9.5% to 11% of them appearing once. Sequencing was carried out using naive CD4+ T cells from blood. This receptor was taken from a woman between 25 and 40 years old in good health. The chain couples TRBV5-1 to TRBJ2-5, with TRBD2 matching 10 bases. The J call may be mistaken, given a closer DNA end match to TRBJ2-7. Written as DNA, the CDR3 is TGCGCCAGCAGCATTTCATTAGCGGGGGGCTCCTACGAGCAGTACTTC. Translating gives CASSISLAGGSYEQYF.